The following is a T cell receptor (beta chain) sequence with its context. Its antigen is unidentified. Germline CDR1 is MNHEY and CDR2 is SVGEGT. The length of the CDR3 is 14 residues. The sample comes from a study of blood T cells in healthy people across ages. Overall study findings and caveats: PBMCs were not sorted, which prevented a conclusive comparison of naive versus antigen-experienced cells.

A J-beta primer mix and a sample-barcoded 5' primer were used in a second PCR of about 7 to 12 cycles. TCRdb ran MiXCR on the 5' RACE reads and lists one entry per CDR3 protein. The table has around 790,000 distinct CDR3 sequences, 40% to 50% seen once. V gene TRBV6-2 or TRBV6-3 combines with J gene TRBJ2-1; 7 positions agree with TRBD2. The end of the DNA aligns better with TRBJ2-7, so the J call may be wrong. Sequences were obtained from blood. This sequence originates from a man aged 55-75 years in good health. The CDR3 sequence is CACTRGGSYNEQYF. In DNA, the CDR3 is TGTGCCTGCACTCGGGGAGGGTCCTACAATGAGCAGTACTTC.